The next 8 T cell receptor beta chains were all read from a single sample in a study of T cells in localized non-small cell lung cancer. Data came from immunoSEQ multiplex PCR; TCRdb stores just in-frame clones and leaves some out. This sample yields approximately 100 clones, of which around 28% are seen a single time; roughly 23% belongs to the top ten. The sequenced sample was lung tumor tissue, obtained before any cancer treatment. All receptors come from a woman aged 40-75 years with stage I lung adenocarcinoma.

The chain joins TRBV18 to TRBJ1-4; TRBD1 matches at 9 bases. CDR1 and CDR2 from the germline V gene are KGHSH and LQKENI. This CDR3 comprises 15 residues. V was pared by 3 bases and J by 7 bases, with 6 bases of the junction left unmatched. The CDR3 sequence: CASSPGTGTGEKLFF. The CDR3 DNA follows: TGTGCCAGCTCACCCGGGACAGGGACCGGTGAAAAACTGTTTTTT.

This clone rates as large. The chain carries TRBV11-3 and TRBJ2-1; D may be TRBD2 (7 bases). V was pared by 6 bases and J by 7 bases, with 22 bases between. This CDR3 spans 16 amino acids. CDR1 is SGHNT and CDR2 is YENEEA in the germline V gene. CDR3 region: CASRNYDGEGVNEQFF. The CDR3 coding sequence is TGTGCCAGCAGAAACTACGACGGGGAGGGGGTTAATGAGCAGTTCTTC.

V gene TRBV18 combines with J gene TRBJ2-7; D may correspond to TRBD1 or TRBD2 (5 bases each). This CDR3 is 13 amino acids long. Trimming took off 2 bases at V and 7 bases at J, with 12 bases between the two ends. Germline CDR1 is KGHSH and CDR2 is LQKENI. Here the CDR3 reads CASSPLRDGEQYF. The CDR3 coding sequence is TGTGCCAGCTCACCATTGAGGGACGGGGAGCAGTACTTC.

The DNA of the CDR3 is TGTGCCTGGAGTCCCCCCGGCCGGACAGGATCCTATGGCTACACCTTC. Translation gives CAWSPPGRTGSYGYTF. The genes are TRBV30 and TRBJ1-2, with TRBD1 matching over 7 bases. V was pared by 2 bases and J by 4 bases, with 13 bases of the junction left unmatched. This CDR3 comprises 16 residues. In germline, CDR1 is GTSNPN, CDR2 SVGIG (reference sequence).

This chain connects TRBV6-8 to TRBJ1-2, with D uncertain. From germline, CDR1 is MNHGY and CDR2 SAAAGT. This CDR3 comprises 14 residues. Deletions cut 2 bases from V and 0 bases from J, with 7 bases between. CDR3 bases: TGTGCCAGCAGTTACCGAATAGCTAACTATGGCTACACCTTC. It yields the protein CASSYRIANYGYTF.

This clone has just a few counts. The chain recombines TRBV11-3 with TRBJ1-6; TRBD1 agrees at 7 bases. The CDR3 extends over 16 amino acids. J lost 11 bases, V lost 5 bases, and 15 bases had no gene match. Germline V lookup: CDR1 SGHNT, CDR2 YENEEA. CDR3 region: CASSRTPGQPPAPLHF. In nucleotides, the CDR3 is TGTGCCAGCAGCCGGACCCCGGGACAGCCGCCGGCACCCCTCCACTTT.

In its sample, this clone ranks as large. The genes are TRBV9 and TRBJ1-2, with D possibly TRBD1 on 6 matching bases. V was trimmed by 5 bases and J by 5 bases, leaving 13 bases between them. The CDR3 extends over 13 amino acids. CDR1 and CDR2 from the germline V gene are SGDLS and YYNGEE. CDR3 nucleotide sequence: TGTGCCAGCAGTGTGGACAGCGGGTATGGCTACACCTTC. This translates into CASSVDSGYGYTF. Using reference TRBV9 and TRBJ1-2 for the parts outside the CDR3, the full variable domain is DSGVTQTPKHLITATGQRVTLRCSPRSGDLSVYWYQQSLDQGLQFLIQYYNGEERAKGNILERFSAQQFPDLHSELNLSSLELGDSALYFCASSVDSGYGYTFGSGTRLTVV.

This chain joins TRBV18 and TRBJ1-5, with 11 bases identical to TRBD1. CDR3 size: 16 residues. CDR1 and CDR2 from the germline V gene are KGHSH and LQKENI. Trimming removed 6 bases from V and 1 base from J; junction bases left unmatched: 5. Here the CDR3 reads CASSGTGGKSNQPQHF. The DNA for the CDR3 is TGTGCCAGCTCCGGGACAGGGGGTAAGAGCAATCAGCCCCAGCATTTT.